Each of the 8 T cell receptor beta chains below was sequenced from the same sample in a study of blood T cell repertoires in COVID-19. The protocol was immunoSEQ multiplex PCR, while the TCRdb copy is restricted to in-frame clones and leaves out a portion. The data hold roughly 250,000 clones, with about 90% observed a single time. The sample consisted of PBMCs or T cells enriched from blood (not recorded which). These receptor sequences come from a man in his fifties or sixties who had been exposed to COVID-19.

This chain uses TRBV28 with TRBJ2-1; D gene unclear. The CDR3 contains 14 residues. In germline, CDR1 is MDHEN, CDR2 SYDVKM. Trimming shortened V by 5 bases and J by 3 bases, and 11 bases separated the two germline ends. This chain's CDR3 is CASSPVAIYNEQFF. The CDR3, as DNA: TGTGCCAGCAGTCCCGTCGCTATCTACAATGAGCAGTTCTTC.

J is TRBJ2-1 and V is TRBV2, with 10 bases identical to TRBD1. CDR1 is SNHLY, CDR2 FYNNEI, per germline. This CDR3 is built from 19 residues. The V and J ends lost 5 bases and 0 bases, in that order; junction bases with no gene match: 13. The CDR3 DNA reads as TGTGCCAGCAGTCCGGGACAGGGGACCCTATCGAGCTCCTACAATGAGCAGTTCTTC. Translated, it gives CASSPGQGTLSSSYNEQFF.

This chain links TRBV7-9 with TRBJ1-3; 9 bases match TRBD1. The CDR3 covers 16 residues. J was trimmed by 2 bases and V by 5 bases; bases with no gene match: 7. In germline, CDR1 is SEHNR, CDR2 FQNEAQ (reference sequence). The CDR3 DNA reads as TGTGCCAGCAGCCCCCCGGACAGGGGCACTGGAAACACCATATATTTT. This gives the protein CASSPPDRGTGNTIYF.

V and J are TRBV9 and TRBJ1-3; a weak D match, TRBD1 (5 bases). The CDR3 has 15 residues. From germline, CDR1 is SGDLS and CDR2 YYNGEE. V gave up 4 bases and J gave up 2 bases, with 13 bases separating them. The CDR3: CASSPRDSTGNTIYF. The CDR3 DNA reads TGTGCCAGCAGCCCACGGGACTCAACTGGAAACACCATATATTTT.

The genes are TRBV5-1 and TRBJ1-2; D gene ambiguous. The CDR3 length is 13 residues. CDR1 is SGHRS, CDR2 YFSETQ, per germline. Trimming shortened V by 4 bases and J by 3 bases, and 10 bases separated the two germline ends. CDR3 protein: CASSAQRDYGYTF. CDR3 sequence (DNA): TGCGCCAGCAGCGCACAGAGAGACTATGGCTACACCTTC.

J is TRBJ1-1 and V is TRBV18; no definite D call. V was clipped by 3 bases and J by 3 bases, with 8 bases between them. This CDR3 is built from 13 residues. CDR1 is KGHSH, CDR2 LQKENI, per germline. Here the CDR3 DNA reads TGTGCCAGCTCACCGGAGGGTTACACTGAAGCTTTCTTT. Translating gives CASSPEGYTEAFF.

The rearrangement uses TRBV11-3 and TRBJ1-1; TRBD1 might be the D (6 bases). The CDR3 has 15 residues. Trimming left V 9 bases short and J 7 bases short, with 24 bases between. CDR1 and CDR2 from the germline V gene are SGHNT and YENEEA. CDR3 protein: CASLGRGTNSNEAFF. In DNA form, the CDR3 reads TGTGCCAGTTTGGGAAGGGGGACTAATTCAAATGAAGCTTTCTTT. Drawing the rest from reference TRBV11-3 and TRBJ1-1, the complete variable domain is EAGVVQSPRYKIIEKKQPVAFWCNPISGHNTLYWYLQNLGQGPELLIRYENEEAVDDSQLPKDRFSAERLKGVDSTLKIQPAELGDSAVYLCASLGRGTNSNEAFFGQGTRLTVV.

This chain connects TRBV4-2 to TRBJ2-7; possibly TRBD2 for D (5 bases). The CDR3 loop spans 14 amino acids. Germline V CDR1 and CDR2: LGHNA, YNFKEQ. Trimming shortened V by 4 bases and J by 4 bases, and 14 bases separated the two germline ends. The CDR3 region is CASSPSGGPYEQYF. The DNA for the CDR3 is TGTGCCAGCAGCCCGTCCGGAGGACCTTACGAGCAGTACTTC.